Listed below are T cell receptor beta chains from one sample, sequenced in a study of OX40 agonist ivuxolimab in advanced cancers. This table comes from immunoSEQ multiplex PCR, and its TCRdb copy is limited to in-frame clones, with some not included. The sample shows 10,000 to 15,000 clones, around 87% of them seen only once. Sequences were derived from CD4+ or CD8+ T cells sorted from blood, sampled in a trial of the OX40 agonist ivuxolimab. The origin of the receptors is an adult with an advanced solid tumor such as melanoma, head and neck, liver or kidney cancer. The CDR3 runs from the conserved cysteine through the conserved F or W. The D gene is left open where the match is weak. Clone sizes are given selectively: once, few, many, or a class where the clone is expanded.

D,J,V,size,DNA,CDR3
NA,TRBJ2-3,TRBV5-1,NA,TGCGCCAGCAGCCTCCAAGCGGCCTCCACAGATACGCAGTATTTT,CASSLQAASTDTQYF
NA,TRBJ2-7,TRBV7-2,NA,TGTGCCAGCAGCTTAGTGGCAGGGGGGTCCTACGAGCAGTACTTC,CASSLVAGGSYEQYF
NA,TRBJ1-4,TRBV7-8,NA,TGTGCCAGCCGGGGGGTAATGAGTGAAAAACTGTTTTTT,CASRGVMSEKLFF
NA,TRBJ2-7,TRBV4-1,NA,TGCGCCAGCAGCCCCAGGGTATCCAACTACGAGCAGTACTTC,CASSPRVSNYEQYF
TRBD2,TRBJ2-1,TRBV19,NA,TGTGCCAGTAGTCCTACTAGCGTTTCCTACAATGAGCAGTTCTTC,CASSPTSVSYNEQFF
NA,TRBJ1-1,TRBV7-9,NA,TGTGCCAGCAGCCAGTTGATCCAGGGCTCAGCTTTCTTT,CASSQLIQGSAFF
NA,TRBJ2-1,TRBV19,NA,TGTGCCAGTAGTTCAGGGGTCCCATTGATTTACAATGAGCAGTTCTTC,CASSSGVPLIYNEQFF
NA,TRBJ1-2,TRBV7-8,NA,TGTGCCAGCAGCAACACGGTGGGAATGGATGGCTACACCTTC,CASSNTVGMDGYTF
NA,TRBJ1-2,TRBV28,NA,TGTGCCAGCAGTTGGAGAGCTTCGAGGGGGTTAGGTCACTATGGCTACACCTTC,CASSWRASRGLGHYGYTF
NA,TRBJ1-5,TRBV27,NA,TGTGCCAGCAGTTTATCAGGGGGGGCGCATCAGCCCCAGCATTTT,CASSLSGGAHQPQHF
NA,TRBJ2-3,TRBV6-4,large,TGTGCCAGCAGTGACGGGCAGGGAACAGATACGCAGTATTTT,CASSDGQGTDTQYF
TRBD2,TRBJ2-2,TRBV19,NA,TGTGCCAGTAGTGATCCCTTGGATTCTAGCGGGAGGGGAACCGGGGAGCTGTTTTTT,CASSDPLDSSGRGTGELFF
TRBD1,TRBJ1-1,TRBV28,NA,TGTGCCAGCAGTTTAGGGACAGGAAGGACTGAAGCTTTCTTT,CASSLGTGRTEAFF
NA,TRBJ2-3,TRBV7-9,NA,TGTGCCAGCAGCCAGGGTTGGATGGGAACAGATACGCAGTATTTT,CASSQGWMGTDTQYF
NA,TRBJ2-5,TRBV5-1,NA,TGCGCCAGCAGCCCGGTGAGGGGAGAGACCCAGTACTTC,CASSPVRGETQYF
TRBD2,TRBJ2-3,TRBV9,NA,TGTGCCAGCAGCGTAGAGGTGGGAGGGTCGGCAGATACGCAGTATTTT,CASSVEVGGSADTQYF
NA,TRBJ1-1,TRBV19,NA,TGTGCCAGTAGTATTGCGGGGGCGAACACTGAAGCTTTCTTT,CASSIAGANTEAFF
NA,TRBJ2-7,TRBV7-3,NA,TGTGCCAGCAGCTTAGGTGGAGGCTCCTACGAGCAGTACTTC,CASSLGGGSYEQYF
NA,TRBJ1-4,TRBV28,NA,TGTGCCAGCAGTTCGGAAAAACTGTTTTTT,CASSSEKLFF
NA,TRBJ2-7,TRBV7-7,NA,TGTGCTAGCAGCCCGGAGGCCAGCTCCTACGAGCAGTACTTC,CASSPEASSYEQYF
NA,TRBJ2-5,TRBV10-2,NA,TGCGCCAGCAGTGGACTAAGCGAGACCCAGTACTTC,CASSGLSETQYF
NA,TRBJ2-1,TRBV10-1,NA,TGCGCCAGCAGTGAGGGGAGCGCTGAGCAGTTCTTC,CASSEGSAEQFF
NA,TRBJ2-2,TRBV28,NA,TGTGCCAGCAGTCCAGACCCGAGGGACACCAACACCGGGGAGCTGTTTTTT,CASSPDPRDTNTGELFF
NA,TRBJ2-1,TRBV27,NA,TGTGCCAGCAGTTCCAGGGTGAGGGGGTACAATGAGCAGTTCTTC,CASSSRVRGYNEQFF
TRBD2,TRBJ2-1,TRBV6-4,NA,TGTGCCAGCAGTGACGAAAGCGGGAGGGCCGATGAGCAGTTCTTC,CASSDESGRADEQFF
NA,TRBJ2-5,TRBV9,NA,TGTGCCAGCAGCGTAGGGACAGCGACGGAGACCCAGTACTTC,CASSVGTATETQYF
NA,TRBJ2-2,TRBV28,NA,TGTGCCAGCAGTTTAACTACCACCCCGGCCGGGGAGCTGTTTTTT,CASSLTTTPAGELFF
TRBD1,TRBJ2-1,TRBV7-2,NA,TGTGCCAGCAGCTCGCCGGGACAGGGACTCAATGAGCAGTTCTTC,CASSSPGQGLNEQFF
NA,TRBJ1-2,TRBV4-3,once,TGCGCCAGCAGCCAAGTTACAGGGTCTGCTGGCTACACCTTC,CASSQVTGSAGYTF
TRBD2,TRBJ2-2,TRBV7-9,NA,TGTGCCAGCAGCTTGGGACTAGCGGGAAGGAGCAGCGGGGAGCTGTTTTTT,CASSLGLAGRSSGELFF
TRBD1,TRBJ2-5,TRBV11-2,NA,TGTGCCAGCAGCCTAATAGGGGGCGCGGAGACCCAGTACTTC,CASSLIGGAETQYF
TRBD1,TRBJ2-1,TRBV29-1,NA,TGCAGCGTTGACTTGACAGGGAGACCCTACAATGAGCAGTTCTTC,CSVDLTGRPYNEQFF